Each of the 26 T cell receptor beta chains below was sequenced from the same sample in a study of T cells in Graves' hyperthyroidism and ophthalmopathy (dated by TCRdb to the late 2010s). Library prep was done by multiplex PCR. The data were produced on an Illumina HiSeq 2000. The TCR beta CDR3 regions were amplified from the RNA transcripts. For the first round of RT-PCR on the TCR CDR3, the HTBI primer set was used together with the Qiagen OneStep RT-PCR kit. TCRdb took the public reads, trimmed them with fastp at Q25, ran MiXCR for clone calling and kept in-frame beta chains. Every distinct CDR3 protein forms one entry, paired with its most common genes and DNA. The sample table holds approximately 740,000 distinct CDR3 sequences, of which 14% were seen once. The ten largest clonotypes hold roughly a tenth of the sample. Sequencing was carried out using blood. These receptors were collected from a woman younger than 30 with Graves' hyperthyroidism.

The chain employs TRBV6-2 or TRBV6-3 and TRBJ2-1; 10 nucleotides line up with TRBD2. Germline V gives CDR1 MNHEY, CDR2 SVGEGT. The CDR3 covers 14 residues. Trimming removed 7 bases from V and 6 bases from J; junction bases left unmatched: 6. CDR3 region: CASKDSGRGNEQFF. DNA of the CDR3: TGTGCCAGCAAGGACAGCGGGAGGGGCAATGAGCAGTTCTTC.

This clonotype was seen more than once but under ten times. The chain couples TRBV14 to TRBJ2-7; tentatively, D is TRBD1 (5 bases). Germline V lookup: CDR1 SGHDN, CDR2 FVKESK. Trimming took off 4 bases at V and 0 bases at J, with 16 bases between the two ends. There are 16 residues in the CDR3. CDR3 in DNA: TGTGCCAGCAGCCCTCAGACAGCGCCTTTCTCCTACGAGCAGTACTTC. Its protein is CASSPQTAPFSYEQYF. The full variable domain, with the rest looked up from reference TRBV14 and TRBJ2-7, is EAGVTQFPSHSVIEKGQTVTLRCDPISGHDNLYWYRRVMGKEIKFLLHFVKESKQDESGMPNNRFLAERTGGTYSTLKVQPAELEDSGVYFCASSPQTAPFSYEQYFGPGTRLTVT.

The CDR3 here is CASSYLTDRYIYNEQFF. The CDR3, as DNA: TGTGCCAGCAGTTACCTGACGGACAGGTATATATACAATGAGCAGTTCTTC. V usage is TRBV6-2 or TRBV6-3 and J usage is TRBJ2-1; 7 bases map to TRBD1. The germline CDR1 and CDR2 sequences are MNHEY and SVGEGT. The CDR3 has 17 residues. V lost 2 bases and J lost 4; bases outside the gene matches: 11.

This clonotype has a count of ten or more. The CDR3 is CSASVARGAYEQYF. CDR3 sequence (DNA): TGCAGTGCTAGTGTGGCTAGGGGCGCCTACGAGCAGTACTTC. The chain joins TRBV20-1 to TRBJ2-7; possible D gene TRBD1, 5 bases. The CDR3 totals 14 residues. CDR1 DFQATT and CDR2 SNEGSKA come from the germline V gene (reference sequence). With 3 bases removed from V and 2 bases from J, the gap between germline ends came to 14 bases.

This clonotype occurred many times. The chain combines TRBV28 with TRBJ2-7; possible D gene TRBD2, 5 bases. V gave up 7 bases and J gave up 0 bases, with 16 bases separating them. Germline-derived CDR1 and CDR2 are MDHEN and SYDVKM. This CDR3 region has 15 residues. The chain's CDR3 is CASTSVASSSYEQYF. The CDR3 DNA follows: TGTGCCAGCACGTCCGTGGCTAGCAGCTCCTACGAGCAGTACTTC.

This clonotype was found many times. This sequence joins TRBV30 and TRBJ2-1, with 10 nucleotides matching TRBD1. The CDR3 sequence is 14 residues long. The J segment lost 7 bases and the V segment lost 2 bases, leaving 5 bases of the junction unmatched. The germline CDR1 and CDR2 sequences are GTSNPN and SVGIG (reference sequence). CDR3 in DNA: TGTGCCTGGAGTTCGGGACAGGGGTTTAATGAGCAGTTCTTC. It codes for CAWSSGQGFNEQFF. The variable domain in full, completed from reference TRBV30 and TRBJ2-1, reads SQTIHQWPATLVQPVGSPLSLECTVEGTSNPNLYWYRQAAGRGLQLLFYSVGIGQISSEVPQNLSASRPQDRQFILSSKKLLLSDSGFYLCAWSSGQGFNEQFFGPGTRLTVL.

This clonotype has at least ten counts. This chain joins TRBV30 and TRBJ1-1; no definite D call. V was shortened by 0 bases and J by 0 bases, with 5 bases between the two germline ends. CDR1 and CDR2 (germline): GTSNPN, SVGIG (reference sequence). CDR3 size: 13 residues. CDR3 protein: CAWSVHMNTEAFF. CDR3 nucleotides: TGTGCCTGGAGTGTGCATATGAACACTGAAGCTTTCTTT.

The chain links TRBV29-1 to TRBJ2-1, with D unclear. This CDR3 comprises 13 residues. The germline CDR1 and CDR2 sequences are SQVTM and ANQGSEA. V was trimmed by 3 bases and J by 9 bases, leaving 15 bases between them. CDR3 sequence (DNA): TGCAGCGTTGATTCTCGTTACTTAGGTGAGCAGTTCTTC. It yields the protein CSVDSRYLGEQFF.

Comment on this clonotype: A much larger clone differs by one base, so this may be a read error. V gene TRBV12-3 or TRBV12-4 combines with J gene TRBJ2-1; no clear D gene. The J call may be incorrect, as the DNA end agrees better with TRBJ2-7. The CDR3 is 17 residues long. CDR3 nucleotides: TGTGCCAGCAGTTTAACCCGACTGGTCAGCTCCTACAATGAGCAGTACTTC. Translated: CASSLTRLVSSYNEQYF.

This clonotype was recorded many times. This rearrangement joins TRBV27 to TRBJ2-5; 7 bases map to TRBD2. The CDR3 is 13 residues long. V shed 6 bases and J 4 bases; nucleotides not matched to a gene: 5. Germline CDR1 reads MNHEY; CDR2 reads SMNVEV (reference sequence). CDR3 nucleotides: TGTGCCAGCAGGATAGCGGGTGGAGAGACCCAGTACTTC. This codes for CASRIAGGETQYF.

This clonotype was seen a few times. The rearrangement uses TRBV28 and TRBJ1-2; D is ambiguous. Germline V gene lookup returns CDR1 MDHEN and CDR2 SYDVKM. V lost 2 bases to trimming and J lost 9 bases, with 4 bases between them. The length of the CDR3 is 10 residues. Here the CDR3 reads CASSLNSYTF. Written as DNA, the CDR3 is TGTGCCAGCAGTTTAAATAGCTACACCTTC.

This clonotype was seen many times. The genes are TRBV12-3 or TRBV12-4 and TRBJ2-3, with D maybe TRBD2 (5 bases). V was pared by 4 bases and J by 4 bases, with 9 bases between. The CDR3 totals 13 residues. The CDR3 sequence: CASSYTGSDTQYF. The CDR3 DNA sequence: TGTGCCAGCAGTTATACGGGGTCAGATACGCAGTATTTT.

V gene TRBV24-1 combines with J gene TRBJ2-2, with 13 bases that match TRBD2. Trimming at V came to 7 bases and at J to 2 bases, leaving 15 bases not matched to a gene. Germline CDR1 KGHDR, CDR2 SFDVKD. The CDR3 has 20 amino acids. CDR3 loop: CATSEVPGLAGSSNTGELFF. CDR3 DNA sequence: TGTGCCACCAGCGAAGTCCCGGGACTAGCGGGATCTAGTAACACCGGGGAGCTGTTTTTT.

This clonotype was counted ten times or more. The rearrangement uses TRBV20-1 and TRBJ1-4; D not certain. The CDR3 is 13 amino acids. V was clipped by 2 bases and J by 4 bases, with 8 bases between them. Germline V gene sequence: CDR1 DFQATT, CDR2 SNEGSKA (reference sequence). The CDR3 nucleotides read TGCAGTGCTAGATCAAATTATAATGAAAAACTGTTTTTT. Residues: CSARSNYNEKLFF.

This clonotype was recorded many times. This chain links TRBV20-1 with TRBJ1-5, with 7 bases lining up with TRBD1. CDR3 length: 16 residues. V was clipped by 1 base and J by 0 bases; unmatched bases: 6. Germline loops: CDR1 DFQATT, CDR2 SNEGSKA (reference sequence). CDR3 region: CSARGLGQDSNQPQHF. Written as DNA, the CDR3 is TGCAGTGCTAGAGGACTAGGACAGGATAGCAATCAGCCCCAGCATTTT.

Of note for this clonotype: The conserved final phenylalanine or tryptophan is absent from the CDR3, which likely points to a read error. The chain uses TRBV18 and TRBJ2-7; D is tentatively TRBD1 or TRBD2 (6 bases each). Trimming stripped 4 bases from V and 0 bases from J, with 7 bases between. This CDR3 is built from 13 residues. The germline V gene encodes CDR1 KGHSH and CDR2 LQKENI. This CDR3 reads CASSQGGSYEQYL. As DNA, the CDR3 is TGTGCCAGCTCACAGGGGGGCTCCTACGAGCAGTACTTA.

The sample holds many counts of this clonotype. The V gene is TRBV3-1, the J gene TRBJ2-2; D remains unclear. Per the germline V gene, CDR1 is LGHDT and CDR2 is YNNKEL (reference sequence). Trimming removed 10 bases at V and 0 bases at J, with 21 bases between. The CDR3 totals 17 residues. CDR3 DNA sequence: TGTGCCACCATACCTACGACCGAGCACGCGAACACCGGGGAGCTGTTTTTT. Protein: CATIPTTEHANTGELFF.

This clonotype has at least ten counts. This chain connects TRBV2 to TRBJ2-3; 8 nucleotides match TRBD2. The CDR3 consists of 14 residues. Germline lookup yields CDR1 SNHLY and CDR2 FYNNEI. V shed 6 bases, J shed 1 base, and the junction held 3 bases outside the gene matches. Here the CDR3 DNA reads TGTGCCAGCAGCCAGACTAGCGGCACAGATACGCAGTATTTT. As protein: CASSQTSGTDTQYF.

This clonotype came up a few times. This CDR3 reads CSARVGAVNYGYTF. The DNA for the CDR3 is TGCAGTGCTAGAGTCGGGGCCGTAAACTATGGCTACACCTTC. The chain links TRBV20-1 to TRBJ1-2; D possibly corresponds to TRBD1 (5 bases). Trimming took off 1 base at V and 2 bases at J, with 11 bases between the two ends. CDR3 size: 14 residues. Germline V gene data show CDR1 as DFQATT and CDR2 as SNEGSKA (reference sequence).

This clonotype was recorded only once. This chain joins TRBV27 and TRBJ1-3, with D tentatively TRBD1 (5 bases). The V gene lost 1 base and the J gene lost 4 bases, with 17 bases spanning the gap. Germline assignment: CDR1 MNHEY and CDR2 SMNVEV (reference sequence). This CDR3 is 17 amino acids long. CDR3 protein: CASSLFRIRVDGNTIYF. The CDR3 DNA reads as TGTGCCAGCAGTTTATTCCGGATCAGGGTCGACGGAAACACCATATATTTT.

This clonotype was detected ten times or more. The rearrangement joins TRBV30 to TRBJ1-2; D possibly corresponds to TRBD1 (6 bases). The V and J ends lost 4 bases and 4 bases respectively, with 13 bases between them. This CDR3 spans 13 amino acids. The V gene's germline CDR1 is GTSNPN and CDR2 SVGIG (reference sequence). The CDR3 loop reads CAWTVGGVYGYTF. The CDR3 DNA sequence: TGTGCCTGGACCGTAGGGGGTGTCTATGGCTACACCTTC.

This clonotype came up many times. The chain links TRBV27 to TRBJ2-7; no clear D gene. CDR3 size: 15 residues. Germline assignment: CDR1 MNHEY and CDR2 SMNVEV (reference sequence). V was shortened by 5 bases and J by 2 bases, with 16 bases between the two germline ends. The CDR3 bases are TGTGCCAGCAGTCGCGTAACGGGTGGAACCTACGAGCAGTACTTC. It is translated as CASSRVTGGTYEQYF.

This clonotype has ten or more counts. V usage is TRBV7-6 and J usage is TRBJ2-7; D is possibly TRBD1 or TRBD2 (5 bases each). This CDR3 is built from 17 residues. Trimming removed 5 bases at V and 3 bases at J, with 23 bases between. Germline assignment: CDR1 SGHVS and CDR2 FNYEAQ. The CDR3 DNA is TGTGCCAGCAGCCCAGAACCTGCCGGGACGGCCCTCTACGAGCAGTACTTC. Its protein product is CASSPEPAGTALYEQYF.

The DNA for the CDR3 is TGTGCCAGCAGCCGAGGCACAGGGTTATTGGGCTACACCTTC. Its protein product is CASSRGTGLLGYTF. The chain links TRBV12-3 or TRBV12-4 to TRBJ1-2; D perhaps matches TRBD1 (6 bases). V shed 6 bases and J shed 8 bases, with 19 bases lying between them. The CDR3 has 14 amino acids.

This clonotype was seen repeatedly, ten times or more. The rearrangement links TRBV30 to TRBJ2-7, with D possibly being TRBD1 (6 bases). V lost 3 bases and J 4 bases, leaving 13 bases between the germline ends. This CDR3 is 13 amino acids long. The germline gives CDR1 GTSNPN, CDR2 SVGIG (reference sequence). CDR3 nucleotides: TGTGCCTGGAGGGCCAAAACAGGGTACGAGCAGTACTTC. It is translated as CAWRAKTGYEQYF. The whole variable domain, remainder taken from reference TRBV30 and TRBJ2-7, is SQTIHQWPATLVQPVGSPLSLECTVEGTSNPNLYWYRQAAGRGLQLLFYSVGIGQISSEVPQNLSASRPQDRQFILSSKKLLLSDSGFYLCAWRAKTGYEQYFGPGTRLTVT.

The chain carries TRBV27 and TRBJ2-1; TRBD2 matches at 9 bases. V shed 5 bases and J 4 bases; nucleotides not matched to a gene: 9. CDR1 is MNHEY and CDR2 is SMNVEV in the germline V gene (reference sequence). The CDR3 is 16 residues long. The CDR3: CASSVWAAGGYNEQFF. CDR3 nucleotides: TGTGCCAGCAGTGTATGGGCGGCGGGAGGGTACAATGAGCAGTTCTTC.